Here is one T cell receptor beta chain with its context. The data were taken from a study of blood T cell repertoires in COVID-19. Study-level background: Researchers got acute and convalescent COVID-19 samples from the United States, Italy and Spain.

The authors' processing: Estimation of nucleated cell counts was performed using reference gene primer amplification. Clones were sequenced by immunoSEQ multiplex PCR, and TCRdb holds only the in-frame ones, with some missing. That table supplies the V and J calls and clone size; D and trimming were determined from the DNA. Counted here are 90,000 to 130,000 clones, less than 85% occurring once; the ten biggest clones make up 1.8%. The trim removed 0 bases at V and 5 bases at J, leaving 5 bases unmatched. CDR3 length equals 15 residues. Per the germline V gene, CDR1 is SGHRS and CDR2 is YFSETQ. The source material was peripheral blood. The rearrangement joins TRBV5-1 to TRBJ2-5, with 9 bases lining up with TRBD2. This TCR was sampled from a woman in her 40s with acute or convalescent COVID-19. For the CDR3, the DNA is TGCGCCAGCAGCTTGGAGGGGACTAGCACCGAGACCCAGTACTTC. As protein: CASSLEGTSTETQYF.